Below are 13 T cell receptor beta chains sequenced from a single sample in a study of blood T cell repertoires in COVID-19. TCRdb's copy holds only in-frame clones and misses some; the assay was immunoSEQ multiplex PCR. The sample holds about 35,000 clones, around 83% seen once. Sequenced: peripheral blood. All receptors derive from a man in his 60s with active or convalescent COVID-19.

This clone was observed a handful of times. V is TRBV28 and J is TRBJ1-3; D uncertain. The CDR3 is 14 residues long. Trimming shortened V by 6 bases and J by 0 bases, and 9 bases separated the two germline ends. The germline gives CDR1 MDHEN, CDR2 SYDVKM. The CDR3 spells CASSTEISGNTIYF. The CDR3 DNA follows: TGTGCCAGCAGCACAGAGATCTCTGGAAACACCATATATTTT.

This chain links TRBV5-5 with TRBJ1-6; tentatively, D is TRBD1 (5 bases). Germline V lookup: CDR1 SGHKS, CDR2 YYEKEE (reference sequence). This CDR3 is built from 14 residues. V shed 8 bases and J shed 3 bases, with 12 bases lying between them. The CDR3 region has the DNA TGTGCCAGTAATTTCGACAGCTATAATTCACCCCTCCACTTT. It is translated as CASNFDSYNSPLHF. The entire variable domain, with the rest obtained from reference TRBV5-5 and TRBJ1-6, is as follows: DAGVTQSPTHLIKTRGQQVTLRCSPISGHKSVSWYQQVLGQGPQFIFQYYEKEERGRGNFPDRFSARQFPNYSSELNVNALLLGDSALYLCASNFDSYNSPLHFGNGTRLTVT.

The J gene is TRBJ1-3, the V gene TRBV7-9; D unclear. The CDR3 loop spans 15 amino acids. The germline CDR1 and CDR2 sequences are SEHNR and FQNEAQ (reference sequence). V lost 5 bases to trimming and J lost 0 bases, with 11 bases between them. CDR3 sequence (DNA): TGTGCCAGCAGCCGAGAACAGTTCTCTGGAAACACCATATATTTT. This translates into CASSREQFSGNTIYF.

This clone was detected only a few times. The chain links TRBV5-4 to TRBJ2-7; 7 bases line up with TRBD1. Losses at the gene ends were 3 bases for V and 3 bases for J; bases not matched to a gene: 21. This CDR3 has 19 amino acids. Germline V gene data show CDR1 as SGHNT and CDR2 as YYREEE (reference sequence). The CDR3 region is CASSSIHSTGLAEGYEQYV. In DNA, the CDR3 is TGTGCCAGCAGCTCAATACACTCGACAGGGCTTGCCGAAGGCTACGAGCAGTACGTC.

The rearrangement uses TRBV27 and TRBJ2-2; 10 bases align to TRBD2. The CDR3 is 16 residues long. J gave up 4 bases and V 4 bases, and 6 bases lay outside the gene matches. Germline V gene sequence: CDR1 MNHEY, CDR2 SMNVEV (reference sequence). CDR3 protein: CASSSPSGRATGELFF. DNA of the CDR3: TGTGCCAGCAGTTCCCCCAGCGGGAGGGCCACCGGGGAGCTGTTTTTT.

The chain has TRBV5-1 and TRBJ1-1, with D possibly matching TRBD1 (6 bases). The CDR3 contains 16 residues. Trimming cost V 0 bases and J 2 bases, with 14 bases left between them. The germline CDR1 and CDR2 sequences are SGHRS and YFSETQ. CDR3 loop: CASSLASGGFNTEAFF. DNA of the CDR3: TGCGCCAGCAGCTTGGCCTCGGGGGGCTTTAACACTGAAGCTTTCTTT.

The CDR3 loop is CASSLGATRNEKLFF. The CDR3 DNA sequence: TGCGCCAGCAGCTTGGGGGCCACTCGTAATGAAAAACTGTTTTTT. The genes are TRBV5-1 and TRBJ1-4; D is undetermined. CDR3 size: 15 residues. CDR1 is SGHRS, CDR2 YFSETQ, per germline. V was shortened by 0 bases and J by 4 bases, with 10 bases between the two germline ends.

The J gene is TRBJ2-2, the V gene TRBV7-7, with 9 bases that match TRBD1. J lost 3 bases, V lost 4 bases, and 6 bases had no gene match. The CDR3 runs to 16 residues. Germline V gene sequence: CDR1 SSHAT, CDR2 FNYEAQ (reference sequence). This chain's CDR3 is CASSWGQGPDTGELFF. The CDR3 bases are TGTGCCAGCAGCTGGGGACAGGGACCGGACACCGGGGAGCTGTTTTTT.

The rearrangement joins TRBV3-1 (or the pseudogene TRBV3-2) to TRBJ1-3; tentative D call: TRBD1 (5 bases). With 4 bases removed from V and 2 bases from J, the gap between germline ends came to 18 bases. CDR3 length equals 17 residues. Germline assignment: CDR1 LGHDT and CDR2 YNNKEL (reference sequence). The CDR3 loop is CASSPWEGSGTGNTIYF. CDR3 coding DNA: TGTGCCAGCAGCCCGTGGGAGGGGTCGGGAACTGGAAACACCATATATTTT.

The V gene is TRBV12-3 or TRBV12-4, the J gene TRBJ1-1; the D is unclear. Trimming left V 7 bases short and J 1 base short, with 10 bases between. This CDR3 contains 13 residues. DNA of the CDR3: TGTGCCAGCACCGGACTGCCGAACACTGAAGCTTTCTTT. Encoded protein: CASTGLPNTEAFF.

The rearrangement uses TRBV11-2 and TRBJ2-2, with 8 bases matching TRBD2. Per the germline V gene, CDR1 is SGHAT and CDR2 is FQNNGV. This CDR3 is 15 amino acids long. J lost 4 bases, V lost 2 bases, and 3 bases had no gene match. CDR3 in amino acids: CASSLSGGGTGELFF. CDR3 DNA: TGTGCCAGCAGCTTATCGGGAGGGGGCACCGGGGAGCTGTTTTTT.

This rearrangement joins TRBV6-5 to TRBJ1-5, with TRBD1 matching over 7 bases. V gave up 7 bases and J gave up 5 bases; unmatched junction bases: 8. The CDR3 runs to 14 residues. The V gene's germline CDR1 is MNHEY and CDR2 SVGAGI. CDR3 nucleotides: TGTGCCAGCATCAACAGGGGACCTTATCAGCCCCAGCATTTT. As protein: CASINRGPYQPQHF.

The chain couples TRBV5-4 to TRBJ2-3; no clear D gene. Deletions cut 5 bases from V and 1 base from J, with 5 bases between. Looked up from germline, CDR1 is SGHNT and CDR2 is YYREEE (reference sequence). CDR3 length equals 12 residues. The CDR3 coding sequence is TGTGCCAGCAGAACGGGCACAGATACGCAGTATTTT. Encoded protein: CASRTGTDTQYF. Drawing the rest from reference TRBV5-4 and TRBJ2-3, the complete variable domain is ETGVTQSPTHLIKTRGQQVTLRCSSQSGHNTVSWYQQALGQGPQFIFQYYREEENGRGNFPPRFSGLQFPNYSSELNVNALELDDSALYLCASRTGTDTQYFGPGTRLTVL.